These T cell receptor beta chains were read from a single sample in a study of T cells in Graves' hyperthyroidism and ophthalmopathy. TCRdb analysed the multiplex PCR reads with MiXCR anew, one entry per CDR3 protein. Altogether about 640,000 distinct CDR3 sequences are present, about 20% being singletons, with the ten largest covering around a third. Sequencing was done on a sample of blood. These receptors originate from a man younger than 45 with Graves' ophthalmopathy. The CDR3 runs from the conserved cysteine through the conserved F or W. D genes are given only for firm matches. Expanded clones are given a class, and other clones once, few, many or no size at all.

abundance,v_gene,j_gene,d_gene,len,CDR3aa,CDR3nt
-,TRBV6-4,TRBJ1-5,-,12,CAVRDGNQPQHF,TGTGCCGTCAGGGACGGAAATCAGCCCCAGCATTTT
few,TRBV3-1,TRBJ2-5,TRBD2,19,CASSQDSRESPPPRETQYF,TGTGCCAGCAGCCAAGACTCGCGGGAGTCGCCCCCGCCCCGAGAGACCCAGTACTTC
many,TRBV3-1,TRBJ2-7,-,14,CASSQVGRSYEQYF,TGTGCCAGCAGCCAAGTGGGTCGGTCCTACGAGCAGTACTTC
many,TRBV11-2,TRBJ2-3,-,16,CASSLRDRPGIDTQYF,TGTGCCAGCAGCTTGCGAGACAGGCCGGGCATAGATACGCAGTATTTT
-,TRBV2,TRBJ2-1,-,12,CASTWDYNEQFF,TGTGCCAGTACATGGGACTACAATGAGCAGTTCTTC
few,TRBV2,TRBJ2-1,TRBD1,18,CASSDVFGGQAGNNEQFF,TGTGCCAGCAGTGATGTTTTTGGGGGACAGGCCGGGAACAATGAGCAGTTCTTC
few,TRBV4-2,TRBJ2-3,TRBD2,16,CASSHVAGGPTDTQYF,TGTGCCAGCAGCCATGTAGCGGGAGGACCCACAGATACGCAGTATTTT
few,TRBV10-3,TRBJ2-1,-,13,CAISERQGNEQFF,TGTGCCATCAGTGAGAGGCAGGGCAATGAGCAGTTCTTC
many,TRBV7-9,TRBJ2-7,-,14,CASSLERRGYEQYF,TGTGCCAGCAGCTTAGAGAGGCGGGGCTACGAGCAGTACTTC
once,TRBV7-2,TRBJ2-3,-,15,CASSLNGLRTDTQYF,TGTGCCAGCAGCTTAAATGGGCTTCGCACAGATACGCAGTATTTT
many,TRBV28,TRBJ1-4,TRBD1,15,CASSIIGTGGEKLFF,TGTGCCAGCAGTATTATCGGGACAGGGGGCGAAAAACTGTTTTTT
many,TRBV27,TRBJ1-5,-,14,CASRRRNDNQPQHF,TGTGCCAGCAGGAGACGTAATGACAATCAGCCCCAGCATTTT
-,TRBV2,TRBJ2-7,TRBD1,15,CASSVGDRLSYEQYF,TGTGCCAGCAGTGTAGGGGACAGGCTCTCCTACGAGCAGTACTTC
few,TRBV28,TRBJ2-7,TRBD1,12,CASGTGVYEQYF,TGTGCCAGCGGGACAGGGGTCTACGAGCAGTACTTC
-,TRBV6-1,TRBJ1-4,-,14,CASRNSVANEKLFF,TGTGCCAGCAGGAACTCGGTAGCTAATGAAAAACTGTTTTTT
-,TRBV7-9,TRBJ2-1,TRBD2,14,CASSPTSGRSVLFF,TGTGCCAGCAGCCCGACTAGCGGGAGGTCCGTACTGTTCTTC
-,TRBV7-9,TRBJ2-1,TRBD1,14,CASSRRAGGNEQFF,TGTGCCAGCAGCCGTCGGGCAGGGGGCAATGAGCAGTTCTTC
many,TRBV11-2,TRBJ1-2,-,12,CASSFADYGYTF,TGTGCCAGCAGCTTCGCGGACTATGGCTACACCTTC
few,TRBV7-9,TRBJ1-1,-,15,CASSLGLGVGTEAFF,TGTGCCAGCAGCCTGGGACTAGGGGTAGGAACTGAAGCTTTCTTT
many,TRBV27,TRBJ2-1,-,15,CASSLSVSSYNEQFF,TGCGCCAGCAGCTTGTCGGTGAGCTCCTACAATGAGCAGTTCTTC
few,TRBV25-1,TRBJ2-3,TRBD1,17,CASSLLDRGLQADTQYF,TGTGCCAGCAGCCTACTGGACAGGGGGCTACAGGCAGATACGCAGTATTTT
many,TRBV12-3/TRBV12-4,TRBJ2-1,-,13,CASSLVSYNEQFF,TGTGCCAGCAGCCTAGTCTCCTACAATGAGCAGTTCTTC
many,TRBV28,TRBJ2-3,TRBD2,15,CASSLAAGGKDTQYF,TGTGCCAGCAGTTTGGCTGCGGGAGGTAAAGATACGCAGTATTTT
many,TRBV30,TRBJ1-2,-,11,CAWGTPYGYTF,TGTGCCTGGGGGACACCTTATGGCTACACCTTC
many,TRBV2,TRBJ2-1,TRBD1,14,CASSEGQGVDEQFF,TGTGCCAGCAGTGAGGGACAGGGGGTCGATGAGCAGTTCTTC
-,TRBV9,TRBJ1-1,TRBD1,14,CASSVEQGATEAFF,TGTGCCAGCAGCGTAGAACAGGGGGCGACTGAAGCTTTCTTT
many,TRBV28,TRBJ2-7,-,13,CASSSDPRHEQYF,TGTGCCAGCAGCTCCGACCCCAGGCACGAGCAGTACTTC
-,TRBV9,TRBJ2-1,-,15,CASSVDGSAYNEQFF,TGTGCCAGCAGCGTAGACGGGAGTGCCTACAATGAGCAGTTCTTC
few,TRBV6-1,TRBJ1-2,-,16,CASSEAPWTENYGYTF,TGTGCCAGCAGTGAAGCACCATGGACAGAGAACTATGGCTACACCTTC
few,TRBV7-2,TRBJ2-7,-,15,CASSPSTTGPYEQYF,TGTGCCAGCAGCCCATCAACGACAGGACCCTACGAGCAGTACTTC
-,TRBV18,TRBJ2-7,-,14,CASSPKEGRTGQYF,TGTGCCAGCTCACCAAAAGAAGGTCGGACGGGGCAGTACTTC
-,TRBV6-1,TRBJ2-7,-,8,CALYEQYF,TGTGCTCTTTACGAGCAGTACTTC
many,TRBV28,TRBJ2-7,TRBD1,14,CASSSSDRGREQYF,TGTGCCAGCAGTTCCTCGGACAGGGGGAGGGAGCAGTACTTC
many,TRBV11-2,TRBJ2-2,TRBD2,16,CASSAPGLAGSGELFF,TGTGCCAGCAGCGCGCCGGGACTAGCGGGATCCGGGGAGCTGTTTTTT
few,TRBV7-9,TRBJ2-7,-,13,CASNAERAYEQYF,TGTGCCAGCAATGCTGAGAGGGCCTACGAGCAGTACTTC
-,TRBV6-1,TRBJ2-2,TRBD1,14,CASSEYRGAGELFF,TGTGCCAGCAGTGAATACAGGGGGGCCGGGGAGCTGTTTTTT
many,TRBV20-1,TRBJ2-3,TRBD1,14,CSARQGASTDTQYF,TGCAGTGCCCGCCAGGGGGCCAGCACAGATACGCAGTATTTT
-,TRBV28,TRBJ2-3,TRBD2,16,CASSLKAGGGKDTQYF,TGTGCCAGCAGCCTGAAGGCGGGAGGGGGAAAAGATACGCAGTATTTT
few,TRBV19,TRBJ1-5,TRBD1,15,CASIRGIGYNQPQHF,TGTGCCAGTATCAGGGGGATAGGCTACAATCAGCCCCAGCATTTT
few,TRBV20-1,TRBJ2-7,-,16,CSARNTIKESSYEQYF,TGCAGTGCTAGAAATACTATCAAGGAGAGCTCCTACGAGCAGTACTTC
-,TRBV15,TRBJ1-6,-,15,CATSRASEPNSPLHF,TGTGCCACCAGCAGGGCATCGGAGCCTAATTCACCCCTCCACTTT
-,TRBV28,TRBJ2-7,TRBD2,16,CASSPRRAGTSYEQYF,TGTGCCAGCAGTCCCCGAAGAGCGGGGACCTCCTACGAGCAGTACTTC
-,TRBV4-2,TRBJ2-7,-,14,CASGNRDDSYEQYF,TGTGCCAGCGGGAACCGGGACGACTCCTACGAGCAGTACTTC
many,TRBV7-9,TRBJ2-1,-,13,CASSLNEAYEQFF,TGTGCCAGCAGCTTGAATGAGGCCTATGAGCAGTTCTTC
many,TRBV7-8,TRBJ2-5,-,16,CASSPTFVVSQETQYF,TGTGCCAGCAGCCCCACTTTTGTAGTATCTCAAGAGACCCAGTACTTC
many,TRBV20-1,TRBJ2-5,TRBD2,14,CSARDRAGGETQYF,TGCAGTGCTAGAGATCGCGCGGGAGGAGAGACCCAGTACTTC
few,TRBV6-5,TRBJ2-1,TRBD2,15,CASSYSSGPYNEQFF,TGTGCCAGCAGTTACTCTAGCGGGCCCTACAATGAGCAGTTCTTC
-,TRBV6-4,TRBJ2-7,TRBD1,19,CASSDHYAPTGGCSYEQYF,TGTGCCAGCAGTGACCACTACGCCCCTACAGGGGGGTGTAGCTACGAGCAGTACTTC
-,TRBV4-2,TRBJ2-3,TRBD1,14,CASSADRSTDTQYF,TGTGCCAGCAGCGCGGACAGGAGCACAGATACGCAGTATTTT
-,TRBV5-1,TRBJ2-6,-,17,CASSLGATGSGANVLTF,TGCGCCAGCAGCTTGGGCGCCACAGGTTCTGGGGCCAACGTCCTGACTTTC
-,TRBV20-1,TRBJ2-7,TRBD2,15,CSALGLAGLSYEQYF,TGCAGTGCTTTGGGACTAGCGGGACTCTCCTACGAGCAGTACTTC
many,TRBV2,TRBJ1-1,-,11,CASVMWVGAFF,TGTGCCAGCGTGATGTGGGTAGGAGCTTTCTTT
many,TRBV11-2,TRBJ2-1,TRBD2,15,CASSSLMGTSNEQFF,TGTGCCAGCAGCTCCCTAATGGGGACTAGCAATGAGCAGTTCTTC
-,TRBV28,TRBJ2-1,TRBD2,15,CASSLPAGDYNEQFF,TGTGCCAGCAGTTTACCAGCGGGAGACTACAATGAGCAGTTCTTC